This entry features one T cell receptor (beta chain) sequence. Its antigen is still unknown. The CDR3 sequence is 14 residues long. V was cut by 2 bases and J by 0 bases, with 5 bases left in between. The record originates from a study of early T cells in non-severe SARS-CoV-2 infection. In the study overall: Bulk RNA isolated from unsorted whole blood underwent sequencing; chains were not paired.

Broader study findings: A preference for anti-spike CD8 responses marked VDJdb matching, which missed private and CD4 specificities.

Individual cDNA molecules were tagged with unique molecular identifiers. One entry per CDR3 protein results from TCRdb running MiXCR on the 5' RACE reads. The sample lists tens of thousands of distinct CDR3 sequences; approximately 16% were seen once. The receptor's source is an adult who was a healthcare worker with PCR-confirmed SARS-CoV-2 infection or an uninfected control (not recorded which). The starting material was whole blood, obtained at baseline. The chain links TRBV12-3 or TRBV12-4 to TRBJ1-3; D is unclear. The DNA for the CDR3 is TGTGCCAGCAGTTTATTATCCTCTGGAAACACCATATATTTT. Its protein is CASSLLSSGNTIYF.